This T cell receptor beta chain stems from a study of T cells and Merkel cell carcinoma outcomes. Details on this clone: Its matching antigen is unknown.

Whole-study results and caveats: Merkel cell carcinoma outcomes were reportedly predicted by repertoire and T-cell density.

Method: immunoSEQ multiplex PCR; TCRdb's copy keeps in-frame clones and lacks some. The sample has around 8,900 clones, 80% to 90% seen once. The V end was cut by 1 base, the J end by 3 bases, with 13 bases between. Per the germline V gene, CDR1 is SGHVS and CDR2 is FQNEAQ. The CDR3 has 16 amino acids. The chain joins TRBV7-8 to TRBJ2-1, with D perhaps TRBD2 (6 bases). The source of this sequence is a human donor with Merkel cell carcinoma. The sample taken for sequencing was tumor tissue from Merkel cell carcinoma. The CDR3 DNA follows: TGTGCCAGCAGCTTAGAAGGTGGAGGGAGCTACAATGAGCAGTTCTTC. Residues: CASSLEGGGSYNEQFF. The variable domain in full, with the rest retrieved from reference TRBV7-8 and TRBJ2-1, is GAGVSQSPRYKVAKRGQDVALRCDPISGHVSLFWYQQALGQGPEFLTYFQNEAQLDKSGLPSDRFFAERPEGSVSTLKIQRTQQEDSAVYLCASSLEGGGSYNEQFFGPGTRLTVL.